These 16 T cell receptor beta chains share one sample of origin, sequenced in a study of control samples from healthy donors and cancer patients. The method was immunoSEQ multiplex PCR; TCRdb's version includes in-frame clones alone and lacks a portion of them. Of some 150,000 clones listed, roughly 95% are singletons. The sample taken for sequencing was blood. These receptors were collected from a woman under 40 in good health.

V usage is TRBV7-2 and J usage is TRBJ2-3; D unresolved. V gave up 2 bases and J gave up 4 bases, with 4 bases separating them. This CDR3 comprises 12 residues. The germline V gene encodes CDR1 SGHTA and CDR2 FQGNSA. CDR3 region: CASSLYPDTQYF. Written as DNA, the CDR3 is TGTGCCAGCAGCTTATATCCAGATACGCAGTATTTT.

The CDR3 loop is CASSQGISNIGNTIYF. The CDR3 region has the DNA TGCGCCAGCAGCCAAGGAATCAGTAATATCGGAAACACCATATATTTT. The gene calls are TRBV4-1 and TRBJ1-3; no clear D gene. V gave up 1 base and J gave up 4 bases, with 14 bases separating them. Germline lookup yields CDR1 MGHRA and CDR2 YSYEKL. CDR3 length equals 16 residues.

The chain combines TRBV2 with TRBJ1-3, with a weak D call TRBD1 (6 bases). The CDR3 loop spans 15 amino acids. Germline V gene sequence: CDR1 SNHLY, CDR2 FYNNEI. V was clipped by 3 bases and J by 2 bases, with 11 bases between them. CDR3 protein: CASSDEGVTGNTIYF. The CDR3 nucleotides read TGTGCCAGCAGTGACGAGGGGGTCACTGGAAACACCATATATTTT.

This clone was seen a few times. The V gene is TRBV25-1, the J gene TRBJ2-1; 8 positions match TRBD1. The CDR3 runs to 15 residues. Germline loops: CDR1 MGHDK, CDR2 SYGVNS. V was clipped by 3 bases and J by 5 bases; unmatched bases: 6. This CDR3 reads CASSDPDRAHNEQFF. The CDR3 DNA is TGTGCCAGCAGTGACCCGGACAGGGCCCACAATGAGCAGTTCTTC.

V gene TRBV5-1 combines with J gene TRBJ2-3; 10 bases line up with TRBD2. Trimming at V came to 2 bases and at J to 3 bases, leaving 3 bases not matched to a gene. This CDR3 comprises 15 residues. Germline CDR1 is SGHRS and CDR2 is YFSETQ. The CDR3 protein is CASSFLAGVTDTQYF. CDR3 nucleotides: TGCGCCAGCAGCTTCCTAGCGGGGGTTACAGATACGCAGTATTTT.

The genes are TRBV27 and TRBJ1-1; 8 nucleotides agree with TRBD1. V gave up 4 bases and J gave up 5 bases; unmatched junction bases: 6. Germline CDR1 MNHEY, CDR2 SMNVEV (reference sequence). The CDR3 is made up of 14 amino acids. CDR3 in DNA: TGTGCCAGCAGTTCTGACAGGGGAGGTACTGAAGCTTTCTTT. Protein: CASSSDRGGTEAFF.

This clone is a singleton in its sample. The V call is TRBV2, the J call TRBJ1-1; D unresolved. The germline V gene encodes CDR1 SNHLY and CDR2 FYNNEI. Between the trimmed V and J ends, which lost 3 bases and 0 bases, there was a span of 5 bases. The CDR3 runs 13 residues. DNA for the CDR3: TGTGCCAGCAGTGAGGAATTGAACACTGAAGCTTTCTTT. It encodes CASSEELNTEAFF.

This clone has a single count. This chain connects TRBV30 to TRBJ2-2, with D possibly TRBD2 on 6 matching bases. This CDR3 comprises 16 residues. Germline lookup yields CDR1 GTSNPN and CDR2 SVGIG (reference sequence). Trimming removed 1 base from V and 8 bases from J, with 20 bases in between. The CDR3 reads CAWSAGEKTLLGELFF. CDR3 in DNA: TGTGCCTGGAGTGCGGGGGAAAAGACCTTGCTAGGGGAGCTGTTTTTT.

The rearrangement links TRBV25-1 to TRBJ1-2; 7 nucleotides line up with TRBD1. CDR1 and CDR2 (germline): MGHDK, SYGVNS. J lost 3 bases, V lost 3 bases, and 7 bases had no gene match. The length of the CDR3 is 15 residues. In DNA form, the CDR3 reads TGTGCCAGCAGTGACTGGGGGACAGCTGACTATGGCTACACCTTC. This encodes CASSDWGTADYGYTF.

This clone was seen only once. The DNA for the CDR3 is TGTGCCACCAGCAGAGAGGACAGGGGTTATGAAAAACTGTTTTTT. Amino acids: CATSREDRGYEKLFF. The chain is built from TRBV15 and TRBJ1-4; 9 nucleotides line up with TRBD1. J gave up 6 bases and V 0 bases, and 2 bases lay outside the gene matches. Germline CDR1 is LNHNV and CDR2 is YYDKDF (reference sequence). The CDR3 loop spans 15 amino acids.

The chain links TRBV5-1 to TRBJ2-3, with unresolved D. CDR3 length: 14 residues. The germline V gene has CDR1 SGHRS and CDR2 YFSETQ. Deletions cut 4 bases from V and 0 bases from J, with 9 bases between. This CDR3 is CASSGRLSTDTQYF. DNA of the CDR3: TGCGCCAGCAGCGGAAGACTCAGCACAGATACGCAGTATTTT. Full variable domain (missing parts from reference TRBV5-1 and TRBJ2-3): KAGVTQTPRYLIKTRGQQVTLSCSPISGHRSVSWYQQTPGQGLQFLFEYFSETQRNKGNFPGRFSGRQFSNSRSEMNVSTLELGDSALYLCASSGRLSTDTQYFGPGTRLTVL.

The chain recombines TRBV5-1 with TRBJ1-3; D unresolved. The V gene's germline CDR1 is SGHRS and CDR2 YFSETQ. The CDR3 runs 16 residues. Trimming removed 4 bases from V and 0 bases from J, with 14 bases in between. The CDR3 nucleotides read TGCGCCAGCAGCCCGCTAGGGCGCCTCTCTGGAAACACCATATATTTT. Protein: CASSPLGRLSGNTIYF.

This sequence joins TRBV2 and TRBJ2-2, with a weak D call TRBD2 (5 bases). The V gene's germline CDR1 is SNHLY and CDR2 FYNNEI. The length of the CDR3 is 16 residues. The V gene lost 7 bases and the J gene lost 8 bases, with 23 bases spanning the gap. Here the CDR3 reads CASNSRFSQRGGELFF. The CDR3 DNA reads TGTGCCAGCAATTCCCGCTTTAGCCAGCGAGGGGGGGAGCTGTTTTTT.

This clone came up once. The chain uses TRBV19 and TRBJ1-6; D not resolved. Per germline, CDR1 LNHDA and CDR2 SQIVND (reference sequence). The CDR3 length is 13 residues. V gave up 6 bases and J gave up 8 bases, with 11 bases separating them. CDR3 sequence (DNA): TGTGCCAGTAGGAACTCAGGAGATTCACCCCTCCACTTT. This gives the protein CASRNSGDSPLHF. Using reference TRBV19 and TRBJ1-6 for the parts outside the CDR3, the full variable domain is DGGITQSPKYLFRKEGQNVTLSCEQNLNHDAMYWYRQDPGQGLRLIYYSQIVNDFQKGDIAEGYSVSREKKESFPLTVTSAQKNPTAFYLCASRNSGDSPLHFGNGTRLTVT.

The V gene is TRBV5-5, the J gene TRBJ2-1, with TRBD2 matching 14 bases. V lost 3 bases to trimming and J lost 7 bases; unmatched junction nucleotides: 9. In germline, CDR1 is SGHKS, CDR2 YYEKEE (reference sequence). The CDR3 length is 17 residues. CDR3 sequence reads: CASSYPGLAGVGNEQFF. CDR3 nucleotides: TGTGCCAGCAGCTACCCGGGACTAGCGGGAGTCGGAAATGAGCAGTTCTTC.

V is TRBV2 and J is TRBJ2-2, with 10 bases that match TRBD1. The length of the CDR3 is 14 residues. Trimming took 8 bases from V and 6 from J; bases not matched to a gene: 6. The germline V gene encodes CDR1 SNHLY and CDR2 FYNNEI. CDR3 region: CASYDRGPAGELFF. The CDR3 DNA reads as TGTGCCAGCTATGACAGGGGGCCGGCCGGGGAGCTGTTTTTT.